This TCR beta chain was captured in a study of cytomegalovirus exposure and HLA in healthy donors. These donors were members of the roughly 120-subject validation cohort, a group separate from the roughly 670-subject first cohort. Regarding this clone: Antigen specificity is unknown.

TCRdb's copy holds only in-frame clones and misses some; the assay was immunoSEQ multiplex PCR. The table lists around 400,000 clones, around 86% of them singletons, with 0.83% in the top ten. General study points: The study put some 150 TCR beta chains on its list as cytomegalovirus-associated.

This clonotype originated in a woman under 30 in good health and CMV-seronegative. The source material was PBMCs.

The CDR3 protein is CAWKRGDTQYF. The CDR3 bases are TGTGCCTGGAAAAGAGGAGATACGCAGTATTTT. The gene calls are TRBV30 and TRBJ2-3; D remains unclear. This CDR3 is 11 amino acids long. V was trimmed by 4 bases and J by 5 bases, leaving 7 bases between them. Germline lookup yields CDR1 GTSNPN and CDR2 SVGIG (reference sequence).